The 32 T cell receptor beta chains given below trace back to one sample, sequenced in a study of tumor-infiltrating lymphocytes in oesophageal squamous cell carcinoma. TCRdb itself ran the PCR reads through MiXCR, one entry per CDR3 protein. The sample consists of under 25,000 distinct CDR3 sequences, under 50% of them appearing once. Source material: blood. These receptor sequences come from a male donor with esophageal squamous cell carcinoma.

A note on this clonotype: The CDR3 carries no conserved terminal phenylalanine or tryptophan, so it likely arises from a read error. It is unclear where the CDR3 begins or ends on the DNA, so no DNA is shown, and the CDR3 is as TCRdb lists it. The chain recombines TRBV5-6 with TRBJ1-6. The CDR3 is 17 amino acids long, termini counted. CDR1 and CDR2 (germline): SGHDT, YYEEEE. The CDR3 protein is CASSFPSGSTDTQYFGS.

This chain joins TRBV7-6 and TRBJ2-1, with 8 bases lining up with TRBD2. This CDR3 contains 15 residues. V lost 0 bases and J lost 4; bases outside the gene matches: 2. Germline V gene sequence: CDR1 SGHVS, CDR2 FNYEAQ. CDR3 coding DNA: TGTGCCAGCAGCTTAGCTAGCGGGATGTACAATGAGCAGTTCTTC. Encoded protein: CASSLASGMYNEQFF.

A note on this clonotype: It is likely a read error, because the conserved phenylalanine at the end of the CDR3 is missing. No DNA is shown, since the ends of the CDR3 on it are uncertain; the CDR3 is the one TCRdb lists. V gene TRBV6-2 or TRBV6-3 combines with J gene TRBJ2-7; TRBD1 was called by the table and not checked on the DNA. The CDR3 totals 16 residues, both ends included. Germline CDR1 and CDR2: MNHEY and SVGEGT. The CDR3 is CASSYSDRDYGYTFGS.

The CDR3 reads CSAPTVGREQFF. As DNA, the CDR3 is TGCAGCGCCCCGACCGTGGGGCGTGAGCAGTTCTTC. The gene calls are TRBV29-1 and TRBJ2-1; a possible D gene is TRBD1 (5 bases). CDR1 and CDR2 from the germline V gene are SQVTM and ANQGSEA. This CDR3 region has 12 residues. Trimming pared 7 bases from V and 9 bases from J, leaving 16 bases between.

This clonotype occurred many times. The chain employs TRBV5-8 and TRBJ2-2, with D possibly TRBD1 on 6 matching bases. The germline V gene has CDR1 SGHTS and CDR2 YDEGEE. V lost 1 base and J 0 bases, leaving 13 bases between the germline ends. This CDR3 is 17 amino acids long. The CDR3 protein is CASSLYLGASNTGELFF. DNA of the CDR3: TGTGCCAGCAGCTTGTATCTGGGGGCTTCGAACACCGGGGAGCTGTTTTTT.

A remark on this clonotype: One base away lies a much larger clone, so this may be a sequencing read error. The gene calls are TRBV5-1 and TRBJ2-3; the D gene is possibly TRBD2 (5 bases). The CDR3 contains 13 residues. The germline V gene has CDR1 SGHRS and CDR2 YFSETQ. V gave up 4 bases and J gave up 14 bases, with 20 bases separating them. The CDR3 here is CASSPDNTGELYF. Here the CDR3 DNA reads TGCGCCAGCAGCCCAGACAACACCGGGGAGCTGTATTTT.

Details on this clonotype: The junction does not match germline at one end; this may be a read error. This rearrangement joins TRBV7-6 to TRBJ2-7; 9 bases align to TRBD2. CDR3 size: 14 residues. CDR1 and CDR2 from the germline V gene are SGHVS and FNYEAQ. As DNA, the CDR3 is TGTGCTAGCAGCCCCGGGACTAGCCGTCGGGAGCAGTACTTC. This translates into CASSPGTSRREQYF.

V gene TRBV7-6 combines with J gene TRBJ2-1; maybe TRBD2 (5 bases). The J call is in doubt because the DNA end fits TRBJ2-7 better. The CDR3 length is 15 residues. In germline, CDR1 is SGHVS, CDR2 FNYEAQ. In DNA form, the CDR3 reads TGTGCCAGCAGCGCCGGAGCGGACTCCTACAATGAGCAGTACTTC. Amino acids: CASSAGADSYNEQYF.

This clonotype is deemed medium-sized (0.01 to 0.1%). The chain links TRBV6-1 to TRBJ2-5, with D possibly being TRBD1 (5 bases). The CDR3 contains 15 residues. Trimming removed 7 bases from V and 2 bases from J, with 17 bases in between. Germline loops: CDR1 MNHNS, CDR2 SASEGT. CDR3 region: CASTSRQNQQETQYF. CDR3 nucleotides: TGTGCCAGCACCTCACGACAGAATCAGCAAGAGACCCAGTACTTC.

The CDR3 sequence: CASSPYPGQGVEQYF. The CDR3 DNA follows: TGTGCCAGCAGTCCATACCCGGGACAGGGTGTCGAGCAGTACTTC. The chain has TRBV28 and TRBJ2-1; 9 bases line up with TRBD1. The end of the DNA fits TRBJ2-7 better, so the J call may be wrong. Germline V CDR1 and CDR2: MDHEN, SYDVKM. This CDR3 has 15 residues.

This clonotype was seen repeatedly, ten times or more. Likely a read error: the CDR3 ends without its conserved phenylalanine or tryptophan. The limits of the CDR3 on the DNA are not certain, so only TCRdb's listed CDR3 is given. The chain uses TRBV7-2 and TRBJ2-7; the table's D call, TRBD1, has no DNA check behind it. The CDR3 sequence runs 15 residues, both termini included. CDR1 is SGHTA, CDR2 FQGNSA, per germline. CDR3 region: CASSLQDSYGYTFGS.

In its sample, this clonotype ranks as large (0.1 to 1%). The genes are TRBV7-2 and TRBJ2-3; D is undetermined. Germline V lookup: CDR1 SGHTA, CDR2 FQGNSA. V lost 5 bases and J 1 base, leaving 7 bases between the germline ends. CDR3 length: 13 amino acids. The CDR3: CASSPSRTDTQYF. Here the CDR3 DNA reads TGTGCCAGCAGCCCTAGTCGCACAGATACGCAGTATTTT.

This chain joins TRBV10-2 and TRBJ2-7; 9 bases fit TRBD2. This CDR3 contains 15 residues. The junction had 6 bases not matched to a gene; V was cut back by 4 bases and J by 2 bases. Germline-derived CDR1 and CDR2 are WSHSY and SAAADI. The CDR3 sequence is CASSALAGDPYEQYF. The CDR3 DNA sequence: TGCGCCAGCAGTGCCTTAGCGGGAGATCCCTACGAGCAGTACTTC.

This clonotype was observed a handful of times. The rearrangement links TRBV24-1 to TRBJ2-1, with 7 bases lining up with TRBD1. The CDR3 is 17 amino acids. Germline V gene data show CDR1 as KGHDR and CDR2 as SFDVKD. The ends lost 4 bases at V and 4 bases at J; junction bases unmatched: 12. The CDR3 region has the DNA TGTGCCACCAGTGACCATCGGACAGGTTGGGTTTACAATGAGCAGTTCTTC. Translation: CATSDHRTGWVYNEQFF.

This clonotype was seen at least ten times. V and J are TRBV5-6 and TRBJ2-7; D possibly corresponds to TRBD2 (5 bases). The germline V gene has CDR1 SGHDT and CDR2 YYEEEE. Trimming removed 3 bases from V and 1 base from J, with 14 bases in between. The CDR3 is 15 amino acids. Here the CDR3 reads CASSWTGSASYEQYF. In nucleotides, the CDR3 is TGTGCCAGCAGCTGGACTGGCAGCGCGTCCTACGAGCAGTACTTC. Together with reference TRBV5-6 and TRBJ2-7, the CDR3 gives the full variable domain: DAGVTQSPTHLIKTRGQQVTLRCSPKSGHDTVSWYQQALGQGPQFIFQYYEEEERQRGNFPDRFSGHQFPNYSSELNVNALLLGDSALYLCASSWTGSASYEQYFGPGTRLTVT.

The gene calls are TRBV10-3 and TRBJ1-1; D may be TRBD1 (6 bases). The CDR3 is made up of 13 amino acids. Between the trimmed V and J ends, which lost 11 bases and 4 bases, there was a span of 17 bases. The V gene's germline CDR1 is ENHRY and CDR2 SYGVKD. The CDR3 spells CAARFEGVTEAFF. In DNA, the CDR3 is TGTGCCGCGAGGTTTGAGGGGGTCACTGAAGCTTTCTTT.

There are many counts of this clonotype. This chain's CDR3 is CASSSLTNHPNTEAFF. The CDR3 DNA reads as TGTGCCAGTAGTTCCCTGACAAATCATCCGAACACTGAAGCTTTCTTT. This chain links TRBV19 with TRBJ1-1; D not certain. Trimming cost V 5 bases and J 1 base, with 17 bases left between them. The germline gives CDR1 LNHDA, CDR2 SQIVND (reference sequence). CDR3 length: 16 amino acids.

This clonotype was observed at least ten times. CDR3 in DNA: TGTGCCAGTAGTTGGAGGGCCCGGGGAGCCAAAAACATTCAGTACTTC. Protein sequence: CASSWRARGAKNIQYF. The chain has TRBV19 and TRBJ2-4; possibly TRBD2 for D (6 bases). Germline assignment: CDR1 LNHDA and CDR2 SQIVND (reference sequence). The CDR3 runs 16 residues. Trimming pared 5 bases from V and 0 bases from J, leaving 14 bases between.

The chain is built from TRBV20-1 and TRBJ2-5; possibly TRBD1 for D (5 bases). Judging by the DNA end, TRBJ2-1 fits better; the J call may be wrong. The CDR3 spans 14 residues. The germline gives CDR1 DFQATT, CDR2 SNEGSKA (reference sequence). CDR3 sequence reads: CSASRRDFYNEQFF. The DNA of the CDR3 is TGCAGTGCTAGTCGCAGGGATTTCTACAATGAGCAGTTCTTC.

At least ten counts were recorded for this clonotype. The chain has TRBV18 and TRBJ2-2; D remains ambiguous. The germline V and J ends were trimmed by 0 bases and 2 bases, with 4 bases remaining between them. The CDR3 spans 14 residues. Germline V lookup: CDR1 KGHSH, CDR2 LQKENI. CDR3 residues: CASSPPTNTGELFF. CDR3 in DNA: TGTGCCAGCTCACCACCTACCAACACCGGGGAGCTGTTTTTT. Variable domain in full (rest from reference TRBV18 and TRBJ2-2): NAGVMQNPRHLVRRRGQEARLRCSPMKGHSHVYWYRQLPEEGLKFMVYLQKENIIDESGMPKERFSAEFPKEGPSILRIQQVVRGDSAAYFCASSPPTNTGELFFGEGSRLTVL.

This clonotype was seen many times. The chain has TRBV2 and TRBJ2-1; 7 positions agree with TRBD2. The CDR3 loop spans 16 amino acids. J lost 4 bases, V lost 1 base, and 7 bases had no gene match. Germline CDR1 reads SNHLY; CDR2 reads FYNNEI. The CDR3 DNA follows: TGTGCCAGCAGTGAAGGGGCGGGGGAGGTGTACAATGAGCAGTTCTTC. As protein: CASSEGAGEVYNEQFF.

V is TRBV27 and J is TRBJ1-1, with D maybe TRBD1 (6 bases). The length of the CDR3 is 16 residues. With 8 bases removed from V and 0 bases from J, the gap between germline ends came to 19 bases. The germline gives CDR1 MNHEY, CDR2 SMNVEV (reference sequence). CDR3 sequence reads: CASGSGAGAMNTEAFF. The DNA of the CDR3 is TGTGCCAGCGGGAGCGGGGCAGGGGCTATGAACACTGAAGCTTTCTTT.

By proportion, this clonotype is medium-sized. The V gene is TRBV28, the J gene TRBJ2-1; D gene unclear. The germline V gene encodes CDR1 MDHEN and CDR2 SYDVKM. This CDR3 has 15 amino acids. V shed 4 bases and J shed 2 bases, with 12 bases lying between them. The CDR3 region is CASSSPADTYNEQFF. The CDR3 DNA is TGTGCCAGCAGTTCCCCCGCGGATACCTACAATGAGCAGTTCTTC. Together with reference TRBV28 and TRBJ2-1, the CDR3 gives the full variable domain: DVKVTQSSRYLVKRTGEKVFLECVQDMDHENMFWYRQDPGLGLRLIYFSYDVKMKEKGDIPEGYSVSREKKERFSLILESASTNQTSMYLCASSSPADTYNEQFFGPGTRLTVL.

The chain uses TRBV10-3 and TRBJ2-3; the D gene is possibly TRBD1 (5 bases). Germline CDR1 ENHRY, CDR2 SYGVKD. The CDR3 is 15 residues long. The V end was cut by 3 bases, the J end by 3 bases, with 13 bases between. CDR3 DNA: TGTGCCATCAGTGAAGGGGTCGGAGAGACAGATACGCAGTATTTT. It translates to CAISEGVGETDTQYF.

V and J are TRBV7-4 and TRBJ1-2; D not certain. Gene TRBJ2-7 matches the end of the DNA better, so the J call may be wrong. This CDR3 contains 14 residues. Germline CDR1 reads SGHVT; CDR2 reads SQSDAQ. DNA of the CDR3: TGTGCCAGCAGCTTGTGGCTTGAATCCTACGAGCAGTACTTC. It encodes CASSLWLESYEQYF.

The V gene is TRBV7-9, the J gene TRBJ2-1; TRBD2 agrees at 15 bases. The CDR3 spans 16 residues. The germline V gene has CDR1 SEHNR and CDR2 FQNEAQ (reference sequence). With 3 bases clipped from V and 6 bases from J, the junction kept 3 bases outside the gene matches. In DNA form, the CDR3 reads TGTGCCAGCAGCTTGGGACTAGCGGGAGGTTCCAATGAGCAGTTCTTC. Translation: CASSLGLAGGSNEQFF.

This clonotype was counted ten times or more. The chain combines TRBV20-1 with TRBJ1-2; D is uncertain. Germline CDR1 and CDR2: DFQATT and SNEGSKA (reference sequence). V was pared by 3 bases and J by 1 base, with 6 bases between. CDR3 size: 12 residues. CDR3 in amino acids: CSARSLNYGYTF. CDR3 DNA sequence: TGCAGTGCTAGGAGCCTTAACTATGGCTACACCTTC.

The V call is TRBV7-2, the J call TRBJ2-5; tentatively, D is TRBD2 (7 bases). The J call may be in error: the DNA end matches TRBJ2-1 better. Per germline, CDR1 SGHTA and CDR2 FQGNSA. This CDR3 region has 14 residues. CDR3 DNA: TGTGCCAGCAGCTTAGTTGGGGGGGGCAGTGAGCAGTTCTTC. It yields the protein CASSLVGGGSEQFF.

The chain employs TRBV28 and TRBJ2-1, with D maybe TRBD2 (5 bases). The J call may be faulty, since TRBJ2-7 better matches the DNA end. The CDR3 covers 10 residues. In germline, CDR1 is MDHEN, CDR2 SYDVKM. CDR3 sequence (DNA): TGTGCCAGGATGGGCGGGGAGCAGTACTTC. Residues: CARMGGEQYF.

This clonotype was recorded a few times. This chain uses TRBV3-1 with TRBJ2-7; D possibly uses TRBD1 or TRBD2 (5 bases each). With 3 bases removed from V and 3 bases from J, the gap between germline ends came to 9 bases. This CDR3 region has 13 residues. The germline CDR1 and CDR2 sequences are LGHDT and YNNKEL (reference sequence). Here the CDR3 DNA reads TGTGCCAGCAGCCACGGGACCCGCTACGAGCAGTACTTC. This translates into CASSHGTRYEQYF.

The chain links TRBV7-3 to TRBJ2-4; TRBD2 matches 8 bases. With V trimmed by 1 base and J by 13 bases, 12 bases remained unmatched. The CDR3 covers 15 residues. Germline values: CDR1 SGHTA, CDR2 FQGTGA. CDR3 protein: CASSLMTGGPGEQYF. As DNA, the CDR3 is TGTGCCAGCAGCTTAATGACGGGAGGGCCGGGTGAGCAGTACTTC.

This clonotype was picked up a small number of times. This chain connects TRBV28 to TRBJ2-3; 10 bases map to TRBD1. V lost 5 bases to trimming and J lost 3 bases; unmatched junction nucleotides: 5. Per germline, CDR1 MDHEN and CDR2 SYDVKM. CDR3 length: 15 residues. Written as DNA, the CDR3 is TGTGCCAGCAGTCGGGACAGGGGTTGGACAGATACGCAGTATTTT. Translated: CASSRDRGWTDTQYF.